Below, 11 T cell receptor beta chains from the same sample are listed, as sequenced in a study of cytomegalovirus exposure and HLA in healthy donors. A multiplex PCR was run with 60 Vbeta primers and 13 Jbeta primers. TCRdb keeps only in-frame clones here, not all; method: immunoSEQ multiplex PCR. In the table there are around 130,000 clones, over 70% of which are singletons. Material: PBMCs. The receptors shown here come from a woman under 30 in good health and CMV-seronegative.

The V call is TRBV7-8, the J call TRBJ2-3; 7 bases line up with TRBD1. The CDR3 is 17 residues long. Unmatched junction bases numbered 12, after V lost 0 bases and J lost 6 bases. The germline V gene encodes CDR1 SGHVS and CDR2 FQNEAQ. The CDR3 bases are TGTGCCAGCAGCTTAGCGAGGGGGCGCGGATTCCTGGATACGCAGTATTTT. It specifies CASSLARGRGFLDTQYF.

CDR3 sequence (DNA): TGCAGTGCTGGGACAGCCTACGAGCAGTACTTC. This codes for CSAGTAYEQYF. The chain is built from TRBV20-1 and TRBJ2-7, with 7 bases lining up with TRBD1. Unmatched junction bases numbered 0, after V lost 5 bases and J lost 2 bases. The CDR3 contains 11 residues. The germline V gene has CDR1 DFQATT and CDR2 SNEGSKA (reference sequence).

The chain combines TRBV7-2 with TRBJ2-1; the match to TRBD2 covers 10 bases. The V gene's germline CDR1 is SGHTA and CDR2 FQGNSA. The CDR3 contains 16 residues. Trimming cost V 5 bases and J 9 bases; bases outside gene matches: 13. The DNA of the CDR3 is TGTGCCAGCAGCCCGACCCCAGCGGGAGGGCCGGGTGAGCAGTTCTTC. Translating gives CASSPTPAGGPGEQFF.

V is TRBV7-2 and J is TRBJ2-3; 8 bases align to TRBD2. Germline V CDR1 and CDR2: SGHTA, FQGNSA. The J segment lost 3 bases and the V segment lost 5 bases, leaving 10 bases of the junction unmatched. The CDR3 is 16 amino acids. CDR3: CASSRGGTSGTDTQYF. CDR3 nucleotide sequence: TGTGCCAGCAGCCGGGGGGGTACGTCTGGAACAGATACGCAGTATTTT.

The chain recombines TRBV5-4 with TRBJ2-6; D call uncertain. The length of the CDR3 is 16 residues. The V end was cut by 0 bases, the J end by 4 bases, with 11 bases between. Germline V gives CDR1 SGHNT, CDR2 YYREEE (reference sequence). CDR3 loop: CASSLARGNGANVLTF. The CDR3 DNA is TGTGCCAGCAGCTTGGCTCGAGGTAACGGGGCCAACGTCCTGACTTTC.

This clone was seen a few times. The chain couples TRBV10-3 to TRBJ1-4; weak D call: TRBD1 (5 bases). This CDR3 is built from 14 residues. V was pared by 3 bases and J by 5 bases, with 10 bases between. Germline CDR1 reads ENHRY; CDR2 reads SYGVKD. The CDR3 sequence: CAISEGRVNEKLFF. CDR3 nucleotide sequence: TGTGCCATCAGTGAAGGCAGGGTGAATGAAAAACTGTTTTTT.

In its sample, this clone was seen once. The chain joins TRBV6-1 to TRBJ1-5; 7 nucleotides align to TRBD1. Germline V gene lookup returns CDR1 MNHNS and CDR2 SASEGT. The junction had 9 bases not matched to a gene; V was cut back by 8 bases and J by 5 bases. The CDR3 spans 14 residues. Here the CDR3 DNA reads TGTGCCAGCTCACTCCGACAGGGACATCAGCCCCAGCATTTT. It encodes CASSLRQGHQPQHF.

V gene TRBV4-1 combines with J gene TRBJ1-1; D is perhaps TRBD1 (5 bases). The ends were cut back, 4 bases at V and 0 bases at J, with 6 bases in the middle. The CDR3 runs to 13 residues. Germline V gene data show CDR1 as MGHRA and CDR2 as YSYEKL. CDR3 bases: TGCGCCAGCAGCCGGACACTGAACACTGAAGCTTTCTTT. Its translation is CASSRTLNTEAFF.

The count of this clone is one. This chain uses TRBV5-4 with TRBJ2-1; the D gene is possibly TRBD2 (5 bases). V was trimmed by 4 bases and J by 0 bases, leaving 17 bases between them. The CDR3 consists of 17 residues. Germline values: CDR1 SGHNT, CDR2 YYREEE (reference sequence). The CDR3 region has the DNA TGTGCCAGCAGCCTTATTTTTATGGGGAGCTCCTACAATGAGCAGTTCTTC. Translated: CASSLIFMGSSYNEQFF.

The rearrangement links TRBV10-1 to TRBJ2-5; D is possibly TRBD2 (6 bases). The V gene's germline CDR1 is WNHNN and CDR2 SYGVQD (reference sequence). Trimming shortened V by 8 bases and J by 3 bases, and 25 bases separated the two germline ends. This CDR3 is built from 17 residues. As DNA, the CDR3 is TGCGCCAGCCATTACCGGGACTCCCCATGCCGAAAAGAGACCCAGTACTTC. Translated: CASHYRDSPCRKETQYF.

This clone has just one count. The rearrangement joins TRBV29-1 to TRBJ1-1; possibly TRBD1 for D (6 bases). The germline V and J ends were trimmed by 7 bases and 1 base, with 13 bases remaining between them. CDR1 and CDR2 from the germline V gene are SQVTM and ANQGSEA. The CDR3 has 13 residues. CDR3 in amino acids: CSEQGPENTEAFF. CDR3 in DNA: TGCAGCGAACAGGGCCCGGAGAACACTGAAGCTTTCTTT.